This TCR beta chain comes out of a study of metastatic and nonmetastatic thyroid tumors. On the study more broadly: Repertoire comparison spanned blood and tumor or nodule tissue of malignant and benign thyroid patients. Study outcomes and limitations: Across blood and tumor, TCR beta diversity in malignant thyroid tumors was reportedly significantly higher than in benign nodules.

The CDR3 extends over 14 amino acids. Germline-derived CDR1 and CDR2 are WSHSY and SAAADI. The V segment lost 2 bases and the J segment 0 bases; nucleotides outside the gene matches: 1. To note about this clone: Its target is unknown.

Patients were all untreated before their thyroid surgery. In the original processing: It was from CDR3 differences across clinicopathological groups that a distant-metastasis classifier for papillary thyroid cancer was built. TCRdb reanalyzed the PCR reads via MiXCR. What appears here as the V and J calls and clone size reflects TCRdb's work, not the paper's. This sample has around 20,000 clones; around a quarter occur once, and the top ten carry over 6%. The chain employs TRBV10-2 and TRBJ2-7; 7 nucleotides align to TRBD2. Input material: blood. This TCR was sampled from a female donor with papillary thyroid cancer or a benign thyroid nodule (not recorded which). Some clones in this sample may be carry-over from other donors' samples. The CDR3: CASSETSASYEQYF. As DNA, the CDR3 is TGCGCCAGCAGTGAGACTAGCGCCTCCTACGAGCAGTACTTC.